These 8 T cell receptor beta chains originate from one sample sequenced in a study of blood T cells in healthy people across ages. A second PCR of 7 to 11 cycles used a sample-barcoded 5' primer and a J-beta primer mix. TCRdb passed the 5' RACE reads through MiXCR, listing each CDR3 protein once. In the table there are hundreds of thousands of distinct CDR3 sequences, around 28% of which are singletons. Sequenced input: blood. Receptors originate from a woman aged 80 or over in good health.

This clonotype was counted only a few times. A read error may account for a junction end that differs from germline. The chain employs TRBV3-1 and TRBJ2-2; possibly TRBD2 for D (6 bases). CDR1 LGHDT and CDR2 YNNKEL come from the germline V gene (reference sequence). The CDR3 has 16 amino acids. CDR3 in amino acids: CASSQAGAGNTGELFF. DNA of the CDR3: TGTGCCAGCAGTCAAGCGGGCGCGGGGAACACCGGGGAGCTGTTTTTT.

The V and J genes are TRBV29-1 and TRBJ2-4; TRBD2 agrees at 8 bases. The germline gives CDR1 SQVTM, CDR2 ANQGSEA. V trimming: 4 bases; J trimming: 3 bases; junction bases outside the gene matches: 2. The CDR3 runs to 13 residues. The CDR3 DNA reads as TGCAGCGTTGCGGGGACTAGCAAAAACATTCAGTACTTC. It specifies CSVAGTSKNIQYF.

A word on this clonotype: Just one base apart from a much larger clone, this may be a read error. V gene TRBV27 combines with J gene TRBJ2-7, with 11 bases lining up with TRBD1. The V segment lost 6 bases and the J segment 4 bases; nucleotides outside the gene matches: 8. The CDR3 runs to 15 residues. In germline, CDR1 is MNHEY, CDR2 SMNVEV (reference sequence). The CDR3: CASSQGTGGGYEQYF. The CDR3 bases are TGTGCCAGCAGCCAAGGGACAGGGGGGGGTTACGAGCAGTACTTC.

In its sample, this clonotype was seen a few times. One base away lies a much larger clone, so this may be a sequencing read error. In DNA, the CDR3 is TGTGCCAGCGGTGGACTGACAGAGCAGTTCTTC. Its translation is CASGGLTEQFF. V is TRBV6-1 and J is TRBJ2-1; possible D gene TRBD2, 5 bases. This CDR3 has 11 residues. The V end was cut by 8 bases, the J end by 10 bases, with 12 bases between. Germline CDR1 reads MNHNS; CDR2 reads SASEGT.

This clonotype was seen more than once but under ten times. This could be a read error, since a much larger clone is one nucleotide away. The chain couples TRBV20-1 to TRBJ2-7, with 8 positions matching TRBD1. The germline CDR1 and CDR2 sequences are DFQATT and SNEGSKA (reference sequence). The CDR3 is 14 amino acids. The CDR3 region is CSATLQGATYERYF. The CDR3 nucleotides are TGCAGTGCCACTTTGCAGGGGGCCACCTACGAGCGGTACTTC.

As regards this clonotype: This may stem from a read error, because a much larger clone lies one nucleotide away. This rearrangement joins TRBV3-1 to TRBJ2-1, with 7 bases aligning to TRBD1. V lost 3 bases to trimming and J lost 6 bases; unmatched junction nucleotides: 8. The germline V gene encodes CDR1 LGHDT and CDR2 YNNKEL (reference sequence). There are 15 residues in the CDR3. The CDR3, as DNA: TGTGCCAGCAGCCAGGGGACAGTAGCCTTCAATGAGCAGTTCTTC. Residues: CASSQGTVAFNEQFF.

Details on this clonotype: One end of the junction varies from germline; a read error may be responsible. The V call is TRBV9, the J call TRBJ1-4; no definite D call. The CDR3 has 14 residues. Germline loops: CDR1 SGDLS, CDR2 YYNGEE. CDR3 bases: TGTGCCAGCAGCGTAGGAGGGCCTAATGAAAAACCGTTTTTT. It is translated as CASSVGGPNEKPFF. The whole variable domain, remainder taken from reference TRBV9 and TRBJ1-4, is DSGVTQTPKHLITATGQRVTLRCSPRSGDLSVYWYQQSLDQGLQFLIQYYNGEERAKGNILERFSAQQFPDLHSELNLSSLELGDSALYFCASSVGGPNEKPFFGSGTQLSVL.

This clonotype has at least ten counts. This chain connects TRBV7-2 to TRBJ2-7, with TRBD2 matching 10 bases. With V trimmed by 5 bases and J by 3 bases, 4 bases remained unmatched. The germline V gene has CDR1 SGHTA and CDR2 FQGNSA. This CDR3 is 14 amino acids long. The CDR3 sequence: CASSASGGNYEQYF. The CDR3 DNA follows: TGTGCCAGCAGCGCTAGCGGGGGCAACTACGAGCAGTACTTC. The complete variable domain, with remaining parts taken from reference TRBV7-2 and TRBJ2-7, reads GAGVSQSPSNKVTEKGKDVELRCDPISGHTALYWYRQSLGQGLEFLIYFQGNSAPDKSGLPSDRFSAERTGGSVSTLTIQRTQQEDSAVYLCASSASGGNYEQYFGPGTRLTVT.